This T cell receptor beta chain is drawn from a study of T cell responses to AZD1222 COVID-19 vaccine. Study outcomes and limitations: Spike-specific TCR breadth and depth were elevated following two AZD1222 doses.

There are 11 residues in the CDR3. Per germline, CDR1 LGHNA and CDR2 YSLEER. V was cut by 2 bases and J by 10 bases, with 6 bases left in between. Profiling relied on immunoSEQ multiplex PCR, and the TCRdb table lists in-frame clones only, not all of them. The table shows fewer than 120,000 clones, with about four fifths occurring only once. Comments on this clone: Its antigen is still unknown.

This clonotype was sampled from an adult in good health. The sequencing used peripheral blood, collected on day 0 of AZD1222 vaccination. This sequence joins TRBV4-3 and TRBJ2-1; perhaps TRBD2 as D (5 bases). As DNA, the CDR3 is TGCGCCAGCAGCCAACCGGGGGAGCAGTTCTTC. Translated: CASSQPGEQFF.